A single sample gave rise to the 28 T cell receptor beta chains below, sequenced in a study of T cell responses to AZD1222 COVID-19 vaccine. Libraries were prepared by immunoSEQ multiplex PCR; TCRdb keeps only in-frame clonotypes and omits some of them. The sample includes about 110,000 clones, 91% seen only once; the top ten take roughly 7%. The source was peripheral blood, collected on day 0 of AZD1222 vaccination. The receptors stem from an adult in good health.

The gene calls are TRBV30 and TRBJ1-1; D ambiguous. The CDR3 extends over 12 amino acids. Germline-derived CDR1 and CDR2 are GTSNPN and SVGIG (reference sequence). The V end was cut by 7 bases, the J end by 5 bases, with 14 bases between. The CDR3 sequence: CALTPRGTEAFF. In DNA, the CDR3 is TGTGCCTTGACCCCTCGTGGGACTGAAGCTTTCTTT.

The V and J genes are TRBV18 and TRBJ1-1; D remains unclear. Trimming left V 1 base short and J 1 base short, with 13 bases between. This CDR3 comprises 16 residues. The germline V gene encodes CDR1 KGHSH and CDR2 LQKENI. CDR3 region: CASSPQRVRENTEAFF. The CDR3 DNA sequence: TGTGCCAGCTCACCACAACGGGTGCGGGAGAACACTGAAGCTTTCTTT.

On this clone itself: Other DNA sequences in the same sample also yield this CDR3. J is TRBJ1-1 and V is TRBV7-2; tentatively, D is TRBD1 (6 bases). With 1 base removed from V and 5 bases from J, the gap between germline ends came to 8 bases. This CDR3 region has 13 residues. In germline, CDR1 is SGHTA, CDR2 FQGNSA. The CDR3 reads CASSLERGTEAFF. DNA of the CDR3: TGTGCCAGCAGCTTAGAAAGGGGGACTGAAGCTTTCTTT.

The chain links TRBV11-1 to TRBJ1-6; 10 positions match TRBD1. The CDR3 consists of 15 residues. The ends lost 5 bases at V and 7 bases at J; junction bases unmatched: 5. The germline CDR1 and CDR2 sequences are SGHAT and FQDESV (reference sequence). The CDR3 reads CASSGRQGANSPLHF. CDR3 coding DNA: TGTGCCAGCAGCGGACGACAGGGGGCAAATTCACCCCTCCACTTT.

The chain uses TRBV24-1 and TRBJ1-4; TRBD1 is a possible D gene (6 bases). The germline V gene has CDR1 KGHDR and CDR2 SFDVKD. CDR3 length: 15 amino acids. The V end was cut by 5 bases, the J end by 7 bases, with 16 bases between. The CDR3 DNA sequence: TGTGCCACCAGTGTCAACAGGGTGGGTAGTGAAAAACTGTTTTTT. Encoded protein: CATSVNRVGSEKLFF.

The J gene is TRBJ1-5, the V gene TRBV21-1; TRBD1, as called in the table, went unchecked against the DNA. TRBV21-1 is shown as a pseudogene. There are 16 residues in the CDR3. The CDR3 DNA reads TGTGCCAGCAGCAAAACGCGGCAGGGTAGCAATCAGCCCCAGCATTTT. The encoded protein is CASSKTRQGSNQPQHF.

CDR3 region: CASSRDFTDTQYF. DNA for the CDR3: TGTGCCAGCAGCCGAGACTTTACAGATACGCAGTATTTT. The chain couples TRBV25-1 to TRBJ2-3, with D unresolved. CDR3 length equals 13 residues. From germline, CDR1 is MGHDK and CDR2 SYGVNS. Trimming stripped 6 bases from V and 3 bases from J, with 10 bases between.

This chain joins TRBV2 and TRBJ1-6, with 7 bases identical to TRBD1. The CDR3 is 13 amino acids. From germline, CDR1 is SNHLY and CDR2 FYNNEI. Losses at the gene ends were 8 bases for V and 7 bases for J; bases not matched to a gene: 5. The CDR3 DNA sequence: TGTGCCAGCGGACAGGACGGGAATTCACCCCTCCACTTT. It translates to CASGQDGNSPLHF.

The genes are TRBV27 and TRBJ1-2; TRBD1 matches 8 bases. Trimming removed 6 bases from V and 4 bases from J; junction bases left unmatched: 4. Per germline, CDR1 MNHEY and CDR2 SMNVEV (reference sequence). This CDR3 region has 13 residues. CDR3 in amino acids: CASRSTGAYGYTF. The CDR3 nucleotides read TGTGCCAGCAGGTCGACAGGGGCCTATGGCTACACCTTC.

This clone has only a few counts. J is TRBJ1-2 and V is TRBV5-1; TRBD1 aligns across 9 bases. The length of the CDR3 is 14 residues. Germline CDR1 is SGHRS and CDR2 is YFSETQ. V lost 4 bases to trimming and J lost 2 bases; unmatched junction nucleotides: 3. CDR3 residues: CASSTGTGNYGYTF. The CDR3 DNA sequence: TGCGCCAGCAGCACCGGGACAGGGAACTATGGCTACACCTTC.

The chain combines TRBV14 with TRBJ1-2; unclear D gene. Germline assignment: CDR1 SGHDN and CDR2 FVKESK. There are 15 residues in the CDR3. Trimming took off 0 bases at V and 7 bases at J, with 15 bases between the two ends. CDR3 DNA sequence: TGTGCCAGCAGCCAAGATCTCGGCCCGTCGGGTGGCTACACCTTC. As protein: CASSQDLGPSGGYTF.

The gene calls are TRBV11-2 and TRBJ2-2; the match to TRBD2 covers 10 bases. The trim removed 6 bases at V and 7 bases at J, leaving 8 bases unmatched. This CDR3 spans 15 amino acids. Germline V CDR1 and CDR2: SGHAT, FQNNGV. The CDR3 spells CASRGLAGVFGELFF. The DNA of the CDR3 is TGTGCCAGCAGGGGGCTAGCGGGGGTTTTCGGGGAGCTGTTTTTT.

The chain combines TRBV12-3 or TRBV12-4 with TRBJ1-1; D may be TRBD1 (6 bases). Trimming took 7 bases from V and 1 from J, leaving 10 bases between them. The CDR3 has 13 residues. DNA of the CDR3: TGTGCCAGCAAGGGGGGTTGGAACACTGAAGCTTTCTTT. This gives the protein CASKGGWNTEAFF.

The gene calls are TRBV6-5 and TRBJ1-2; D is perhaps TRBD1 (5 bases). CDR1 is MNHEY and CDR2 is SVGAGI in the germline V gene. V was clipped by 7 bases and J by 2 bases, with 14 bases between them. The CDR3 has 14 amino acids. The CDR3 DNA is TGTGCCAGCAAAGCATCGCAGGGCAACTATGGCTACACCTTC. Its protein product is CASKASQGNYGYTF.

Only one count was recorded for this clone. The chain links TRBV12-3 or TRBV12-4 to TRBJ1-3, with D unclear. Trimming removed 5 bases at V and 2 bases at J, with 7 bases between. This CDR3 is 13 amino acids long. The CDR3 coding sequence is TGTGCCAGCAGTAGCCGGACTGGAAACACCATATATTTT. Translating it yields CASSSRTGNTIYF.

V usage is TRBV27 and J usage is TRBJ2-5; perhaps TRBD1 as D (6 bases). This CDR3 is built from 16 residues. Germline V gene lookup returns CDR1 MNHEY and CDR2 SMNVEV (reference sequence). Trimming removed 6 bases at V and 4 bases at J, with 21 bases between. The CDR3 nucleotides read TGTGCCAGCAGGGGGAATCACAGGGCGACGAGAGAGACCCAGTACTTC. It encodes CASRGNHRATRETQYF.

This chain uses TRBV7-3 with TRBJ2-3, with TRBD2 matching over 13 bases. V was pared by 6 bases and J by 0 bases, with 0 bases of the junction left unmatched. CDR1 SGHTA and CDR2 FQGTGA come from the germline V gene. CDR3 length: 15 amino acids. The CDR3: CASRLAGGSTDTQYF. The CDR3 bases are TGTGCCAGCAGACTAGCGGGGGGGAGCACAGATACGCAGTATTTT.

This clone was seen more than once but under ten times. This chain joins TRBV11-2 and TRBJ1-2; D uncertain. Germline V lookup: CDR1 SGHAT, CDR2 FQNNGV. Trimming cost V 1 base and J 6 bases, with 6 bases left between them. CDR3 size: 12 residues. Here the CDR3 DNA reads TGTGCCAGCAGCTTAGGAAGGGATGGCTACACCTTC. Its translation is CASSLGRDGYTF.

V gene TRBV4-1 combines with J gene TRBJ2-1; TRBD1 agrees at 10 bases. The CDR3 covers 15 residues. In germline, CDR1 is MGHRA, CDR2 YSYEKL. Losses at the gene ends were 4 bases for V and 3 bases for J; bases not matched to a gene: 3. The CDR3 DNA sequence: TGCGCCAGCAGCCGGGACAGGGGTCTCTACAATGAGCAGTTCTTC. Translation: CASSRDRGLYNEQFF.

The chain employs TRBV6-5 and TRBJ1-5; 10 bases are a match to TRBD1. Germline V gives CDR1 MNHEY, CDR2 SVGAGI. V was clipped by 7 bases and J by 7 bases; unmatched bases: 10. CDR3 size: 15 residues. The CDR3 sequence is CASMPGQGVGQPQHF. DNA of the CDR3: TGTGCCAGCATGCCCGGACAGGGGGTAGGACAGCCCCAGCATTTT.

This clone has a single count. V gene TRBV29-1 combines with J gene TRBJ1-5; D gene unclear. Trimming left V 4 bases short and J 0 bases short, with 7 bases between. Germline-derived CDR1 and CDR2 are SQVTM and ANQGSEA. CDR3 length: 13 amino acids. CDR3 amino acids: CSVASASNQPQHF. CDR3 bases: TGCAGCGTTGCGTCCGCTAGCAATCAGCCCCAGCATTTT. The full variable domain, in which reference TRBV29-1 and TRBJ1-5 provide the parts outside the CDR3, is SAVISQKPSRDICQRGTSLTIQCQVDSQVTMMFWYRQQPGQSLTLIATANQGSEATYESGFVIDKFPISRPNLTFSTLTVSNMSPEDSSIYLCSVASASNQPQHFGDGTRLSIL.

This chain joins TRBV7-8 and TRBJ1-1; D is possibly TRBD1 (6 bases). Germline CDR1 reads SGHVS; CDR2 reads FQNEAQ. The CDR3 runs 14 residues. V lost 5 bases and J lost 1, with 11 bases in between. DNA of the CDR3: TGTGCCAGCAGCGTGGGACACCAGAACACTGAAGCTTTCTTT. Translated, it gives CASSVGHQNTEAFF. Supplemented by reference TRBV7-8 and TRBJ1-1, the full variable domain reads GAGVSQSPRYKVAKRGQDVALRCDPISGHVSLFWYQQALGQGPEFLTYFQNEAQLDKSGLPSDRFFAERPEGSVSTLKIQRTQQEDSAVYLCASSVGHQNTEAFFGQGTRLTVV.

The chain combines TRBV7-2 with TRBJ1-3, with D perhaps TRBD1 (6 bases). CDR1 and CDR2 (germline): SGHTA, FQGNSA. This CDR3 has 16 amino acids. Trimming cost V 4 bases and J 2 bases, with 15 bases left between them. The CDR3 DNA reads TGTGCCAGCAGCTGGGGGCTCGGGGTGACTGGAAACACCATATATTTT. Translating gives CASSWGLGVTGNTIYF.

V usage is TRBV7-2 and J usage is TRBJ1-2; D possibly corresponds to TRBD1 (5 bases). Trimming stripped 1 base from V and 8 bases from J, with 17 bases between. Germline-derived CDR1 and CDR2 are SGHTA and FQGNSA. The CDR3 is 15 residues long. Here the CDR3 reads CASSLGGAGSFGYTF. The CDR3 nucleotides are TGTGCCAGCAGCTTAGGTGGTGCAGGGAGCTTCGGCTACACCTTC.

The chain recombines TRBV4-2 with TRBJ2-5, with D hard to call. Trimming pared 0 bases from V and 6 bases from J, leaving 2 bases between. Looked up from germline, CDR1 is LGHNA and CDR2 is YNFKEQ. This CDR3 is built from 11 residues. DNA of the CDR3: TGTGCCAGCAGCCAAGAGAAGACCCAGTACTTC. Translated, it gives CASSQEKTQYF.

This rearrangement joins TRBV30 to TRBJ1-5, with no clear D. Looked up from germline, CDR1 is GTSNPN and CDR2 is SVGIG (reference sequence). The V gene lost 4 bases and the J gene lost 3 bases, with 10 bases spanning the gap. This CDR3 spans 13 amino acids. CDR3 sequence: CAWTRGINQPQHF. The CDR3 DNA reads TGTGCCTGGACGCGGGGAATCAATCAGCCCCAGCATTTT. The whole variable domain, remainder taken from reference TRBV30 and TRBJ1-5, is SQTIHQWPATLVQPVGSPLSLECTVEGTSNPNLYWYRQAAGRGLQLLFYSVGIGQISSEVPQNLSASRPQDRQFILSSKKLLLSDSGFYLCAWTRGINQPQHFGDGTRLSIL.

The gene calls are TRBV5-4 and TRBJ2-5, with TRBD2 matching over 10 bases. This CDR3 is built from 15 residues. The V gene's germline CDR1 is SGHNT and CDR2 YYREEE (reference sequence). The J segment lost 1 base and the V segment lost 4 bases, leaving 4 bases of the junction unmatched. CDR3 sequence reads: CASSASGGLQETQYF. For the CDR3, the DNA is TGTGCCAGCAGCGCTAGCGGGGGTCTCCAAGAGACCCAGTACTTC.

The chain has TRBV10-2 and TRBJ2-2, with TRBD1 matching 7 bases. Trimming took 8 bases from V and 6 from J; bases not matched to a gene: 9. The CDR3 has 14 amino acids. Looked up from germline, CDR1 is WSHSY and CDR2 is SAAADI. CDR3 protein: CASRRQGQAGELFF. The CDR3 nucleotides read TGCGCCAGCCGCCGACAGGGTCAAGCCGGGGAGCTGTTTTTT.